These 11 T cell receptor beta chains were sequenced from one sample in a study of T cell responses to AZD1222 COVID-19 vaccine. Repertoires were generated with immunoSEQ multiplex PCR, while TCRdb's copy carries only in-frame clones and drops some. The table has under 95,000 clones, around 85% seen once. This specimen consisted of peripheral blood, obtained 28 days after the second AZD1222 dose. These receptors came from an adult who received the AZD1222 COVID-19 vaccine.

In regard to this clone: Other nucleotide sequences in the sample specify the same CDR3. CDR3 residues: CASSESGVYEQYF. CDR3 coding DNA: TGTGCCAGCAGTGAATCAGGGGTCTACGAGCAGTACTTC. This chain links TRBV6-1 with TRBJ2-7; maybe TRBD1 (6 bases). V lost 2 bases and J 3 bases, leaving 8 bases between the germline ends. The germline gives CDR1 MNHNS, CDR2 SASEGT. The CDR3 loop spans 13 amino acids.

The gene calls are TRBV9 and TRBJ2-2; the D call may be TRBD1 or TRBD2 (6 bases each). The CDR3 length is 16 residues. Germline V gene lookup returns CDR1 SGDLS and CDR2 YYNGEE. The V and J ends lost 3 bases and 5 bases respectively, with 17 bases between them. The chain's CDR3 is CASSGGAGPSTGELFF. The CDR3 coding sequence is TGTGCCAGCAGCGGGGGGGCAGGGCCCTCGACCGGGGAGCTGTTTTTT.

The rearrangement links TRBV4-1 to TRBJ2-6; weak D call: TRBD2 (6 bases). Trimming removed 6 bases from V and 0 bases from J, with 15 bases in between. The CDR3 extends over 17 amino acids. Per germline, CDR1 MGHRA and CDR2 YSYEKL. The CDR3 nucleotides are TGCGCCAGCAGGCACGCAGGGAGGATCTCTGGGGCCAACGTCCTGACTTTC. Its translation: CASRHAGRISGANVLTF.

The chain links TRBV6-5 to TRBJ1-5, with 9 positions matching TRBD1. Germline V gene sequence: CDR1 MNHEY, CDR2 SVGAGI. V gave up 6 bases and J gave up 7 bases; unmatched junction bases: 7. CDR3 size: 14 residues. This CDR3 reads CASSQRTGVQPQHF. The DNA for the CDR3 is TGTGCCAGCAGCCAACGGACAGGGGTACAGCCCCAGCATTTT.

A few counts support this clone. This chain links TRBV30 with TRBJ1-2; D unclear. The CDR3 consists of 12 residues. From germline, CDR1 is GTSNPN and CDR2 SVGIG (reference sequence). Trimming removed 4 bases from V and 4 bases from J, with 10 bases in between. CDR3 nucleotide sequence: TGTGCCTGGAATCCGGGCCGCTATGGCTACACCTTC. Protein: CAWNPGRYGYTF.

The rearrangement uses TRBV5-6 and TRBJ2-1; TRBD1 matches 10 bases. The CDR3 runs 15 residues. Germline V gives CDR1 SGHDT, CDR2 YYEEEE. V was clipped by 4 bases and J by 4 bases; unmatched bases: 5. Here the CDR3 reads CASSNRDRGYNEQFF. The CDR3, as DNA: TGTGCCAGCAGCAACCGGGACAGGGGATACAATGAGCAGTTCTTC.

The CDR3 protein is CASSLSGTYEQYF. As DNA, the CDR3 is TGTGCCAGCAGCTTGTCAGGGACCTACGAGCAGTACTTC. The chain employs TRBV5-4 and TRBJ2-7, with D perhaps matching TRBD1 (5 bases). Per germline, CDR1 SGHNT and CDR2 YYREEE (reference sequence). Trimming shortened V by 1 base and J by 2 bases, and 7 bases separated the two germline ends. The CDR3 runs 13 residues.

V gene TRBV2 combines with J gene TRBJ1-4; no firm D call. Trimming pared 4 bases from V and 11 bases from J, leaving 5 bases between. This CDR3 has 10 amino acids. Germline CDR1 and CDR2: SNHLY and FYNNEI. CDR3 amino acids: CASSVGKLFF. The CDR3 DNA is TGTGCCAGCAGTGTCGGGAAACTGTTTTTT.

The genes are TRBV13 and TRBJ2-3; TRBD2 matches 8 bases. The CDR3 has 13 residues. Trimming cost V 5 bases and J 6 bases; bases outside gene matches: 4. The germline V gene has CDR1 PRHDT and CDR2 FYEKMQ (reference sequence). CDR3 sequence (DNA): TGTGCCAGCAGCACGGGGGGGGCGGATACGCAGTATTTT. The encoded protein is CASSTGGADTQYF.

The CDR3 DNA is TGTGCCAGTAGTATAGATAAGAATTCACCCCTCCACTTT. Residues: CASSIDKNSPLHF. The genes are TRBV19 and TRBJ1-6; D is uncertain. This CDR3 is 13 amino acids long. Germline CDR1 reads LNHDA; CDR2 reads SQIVND (reference sequence). The V gene lost 0 bases and the J gene lost 7 bases, with 4 bases spanning the gap.

CDR3 amino acids: CASSVFPYAGAGEQYF. CDR3 nucleotides: TGTGCCAGCAGCGTCTTCCCCTACGCGGGGGCGGGGGAGCAGTACTTC. V gene TRBV7-9 combines with J gene TRBJ2-7; D might be TRBD2 (7 bases). The CDR3 sequence is 16 residues long. Germline CDR1 SEHNR, CDR2 FQNEAQ (reference sequence). Deletions cut 5 bases from V and 7 bases from J, with 24 bases between.